These 15 T cell receptor beta chains were all obtained from the same sample, sequenced in a study of blood T cell repertoires in COVID-19. TCRdb keeps only in-frame clones here, not all; method: immunoSEQ multiplex PCR. The sample includes some 130,000 clones, 80% to 90% seen only once; the top ten take around 2.5%. Sequencing was performed on PBMCs or T cells enriched from blood (not recorded which). The receptors shown here come from a woman between 50 and 59 years old who had recovered from COVID-19.

The V gene is TRBV27, the J gene TRBJ1-1, with D perhaps matching TRBD1 (5 bases). This CDR3 is built from 14 residues. The V and J ends lost 3 bases and 1 base respectively, with 9 bases between them. Per germline, CDR1 MNHEY and CDR2 SMNVEV (reference sequence). The CDR3 bases are TGTGCCAGCAGTTTCAGGGACTCGAACACTGAAGCTTTCTTT. Its translation is CASSFRDSNTEAFF.

The chain links TRBV5-1 to TRBJ2-5, with D tentatively TRBD1 (6 bases). Trimming took off 4 bases at V and 5 bases at J, with 18 bases between the two ends. In germline, CDR1 is SGHRS, CDR2 YFSETQ. CDR3 length equals 15 residues. The CDR3 loop is CASSPRDTIGETQYF. In nucleotides, the CDR3 is TGCGCCAGCAGCCCACGGGACACCATTGGGGAGACCCAGTACTTC. The full variable domain, with the rest looked up from reference TRBV5-1 and TRBJ2-5, is KAGVTQTPRYLIKTRGQQVTLSCSPISGHRSVSWYQQTPGQGLQFLFEYFSETQRNKGNFPGRFSGRQFSNSRSEMNVSTLELGDSALYLCASSPRDTIGETQYFGPGTRLLVL.

This sequence joins TRBV10-1 and TRBJ1-2, with 7 nucleotides matching TRBD1. CDR1 WNHNN and CDR2 SYGVQD come from the germline V gene (reference sequence). V shed 9 bases, J shed 8 bases, and the junction held 3 bases outside the gene matches. This CDR3 has 10 amino acids. CDR3 DNA sequence: TGCGCCAGAGGGGGCGGCGGCTACACCTTC. Its protein product is CARGGGGYTF.

The chain couples TRBV7-2 to TRBJ2-3; 8 nucleotides agree with TRBD2. Trimming removed 1 base from V and 9 bases from J; junction bases left unmatched: 12. From germline, CDR1 is SGHTA and CDR2 FQGNSA. The length of the CDR3 is 16 residues. The CDR3 coding sequence is TGTGCCAGCAGCTTAGAATCGACTAGGGGCGGGGGGACGCAGTATTTT. Its translation: CASSLESTRGGGTQYF. Combining the CDR3 with reference TRBV7-2 and TRBJ2-3 gives the whole variable domain GAGVSQSPSNKVTEKGKDVELRCDPISGHTALYWYRQSLGQGLEFLIYFQGNSAPDKSGLPSDRFSAERTGGSVSTLTIQRTQQEDSAVYLCASSLESTRGGGTQYFGPGTRLTVL.

The chain has TRBV30 and TRBJ1-2; TRBD1 aligns across 9 bases. The CDR3 extends over 12 amino acids. V was pared by 6 bases and J by 5 bases, with 4 bases of the junction left unmatched. Germline loops: CDR1 GTSNPN, CDR2 SVGIG (reference sequence). As DNA, the CDR3 is TGTGCCTGTAGACAGGGGGAATATGGCTACACCTTC. Protein: CACRQGEYGYTF. Drawing the rest from reference TRBV30 and TRBJ1-2, the complete variable domain is SQTIHQWPATLVQPVGSPLSLECTVEGTSNPNLYWYRQAAGRGLQLLFYSVGIGQISSEVPQNLSASRPQDRQFILSSKKLLLSDSGFYLCACRQGEYGYTFGSGTRLTVV.

The V gene is TRBV28, the J gene TRBJ1-4; tentative D call: TRBD1 (5 bases). Germline CDR1 reads MDHEN; CDR2 reads SYDVKM. The CDR3 spans 17 residues. V lost 2 bases and J lost 0, with 13 bases in between. The CDR3 DNA sequence: TGTGCCAGCAGTTTAGAATTGGGGGGGGCAACTAATGAAAAACTGTTTTTT. Protein: CASSLELGGATNEKLFF.

The rearrangement joins TRBV11-3 to TRBJ2-7, with 11 positions matching TRBD1. Germline V gene lookup returns CDR1 SGHNT and CDR2 YENEEA. CDR3 size: 15 residues. Unmatched junction bases numbered 7, after V lost 7 bases and J lost 2 bases. CDR3 sequence reads: CASNHPDRGPYEQYF. In nucleotides, the CDR3 is TGTGCCAGCAACCACCCGGACAGGGGGCCCTACGAGCAGTACTTC. Looking up the rest from reference TRBV11-3 and TRBJ2-7 gives the full variable domain: EAGVVQSPRYKIIEKKQPVAFWCNPISGHNTLYWYLQNLGQGPELLIRYENEEAVDDSQLPKDRFSAERLKGVDSTLKIQPAELGDSAVYLCASNHPDRGPYEQYFGPGTRLTVT.

The gene calls are TRBV18 and TRBJ1-1; TRBD1 matches 8 bases. Germline V gene lookup returns CDR1 KGHSH and CDR2 LQKENI. V trimming: 3 bases; J trimming: 4 bases; junction bases outside the gene matches: 1. CDR3 length: 13 amino acids. In nucleotides, the CDR3 is TGTGCCAGCTCACCCGACAGGGGCACTGAAGCTTTCTTT. Protein: CASSPDRGTEAFF.

V is TRBV25-1 and J is TRBJ2-3; maybe TRBD2 (6 bases). The CDR3 is 14 amino acids. V dropped 4 bases and J dropped 1 base, with 9 bases sitting between them. Germline V CDR1 and CDR2: MGHDK, SYGVNS. The DNA for the CDR3 is TGTGCCAGCAGTGGGGGACTGGGCACAGATACGCAGTATTTT. Its translation is CASSGGLGTDTQYF.

The V gene is TRBV7-3, the J gene TRBJ2-1, with 12 positions matching TRBD1. The CDR3 length is 16 residues. With V trimmed by 5 bases and J by 6 bases, 8 bases remained unmatched. The germline V gene encodes CDR1 SGHTA and CDR2 FQGTGA. The CDR3 sequence: CASSPRDRGLSNEQFF. The CDR3, as DNA: TGTGCCAGCAGCCCCAGGGACAGGGGGCTAAGCAATGAGCAGTTCTTC. Full variable domain (outside the CDR3, taken from reference TRBV7-3 and TRBJ2-1): GAGVSQTPSNKVTEKGKYVELRCDPISGHTALYWYRQSLGQGPEFLIYFQGTGAADDSGLPNDRFFAVRPEGSVSTLKIQRTERGDSAVYLCASSPRDRGLSNEQFFGPGTRLTVL.

In this sample, this clone turned up once. This rearrangement joins TRBV7-9 to TRBJ2-1, with 7 bases fitting TRBD2. V dropped 4 bases and J dropped 7; count of bases not matched to a gene: 7. CDR3 length: 14 residues. Per germline, CDR1 SEHNR and CDR2 FQNEAQ (reference sequence). Here the CDR3 reads CASSSNGGGNEQFF. CDR3 DNA sequence: TGTGCCAGCAGCTCGAACGGGGGAGGGAATGAGCAGTTCTTC.

The chain recombines TRBV7-2 with TRBJ2-7; 7 nucleotides line up with TRBD1. The CDR3 spans 15 residues. V lost 5 bases and J lost 3; bases outside the gene matches: 10. The germline V gene encodes CDR1 SGHTA and CDR2 FQGNSA. CDR3 sequence reads: CASSQTGDFVYEQYF. The CDR3 DNA follows: TGTGCCAGCAGCCAAACAGGGGATTTCGTCTACGAGCAGTACTTC.

The V and J genes are TRBV11-2 and TRBJ2-7; no clear D. V was pared by 6 bases and J by 3 bases, with 6 bases between. The germline gives CDR1 SGHAT, CDR2 FQNNGV. This CDR3 region has 11 residues. The CDR3 DNA follows: TGTGCCAGCAGATCCTACTACGAGCAGTACTTC. This codes for CASRSYYEQYF.

V usage is TRBV7-8 and J usage is TRBJ1-1; no clear D. Per the germline V gene, CDR1 is SGHVS and CDR2 is FQNEAQ. V was clipped by 5 bases and J by 4 bases, with 14 bases between them. This CDR3 has 14 residues. CDR3 region: CASSATTRGTEAFF. The CDR3 region has the DNA TGTGCCAGCAGCGCCACTACCCGCGGCACTGAAGCTTTCTTT.

The genes are TRBV15 and TRBJ1-3; weak D call: TRBD1 (6 bases). Trimming stripped 2 bases from V and 1 base from J, with 9 bases between. This CDR3 contains 15 residues. Germline V CDR1 and CDR2: LNHNV, YYDKDF (reference sequence). CDR3 loop: CATSRPTGSGNTIYF. CDR3 DNA sequence: TGTGCCACCAGCAGACCGACAGGATCTGGAAACACCATATATTTT.